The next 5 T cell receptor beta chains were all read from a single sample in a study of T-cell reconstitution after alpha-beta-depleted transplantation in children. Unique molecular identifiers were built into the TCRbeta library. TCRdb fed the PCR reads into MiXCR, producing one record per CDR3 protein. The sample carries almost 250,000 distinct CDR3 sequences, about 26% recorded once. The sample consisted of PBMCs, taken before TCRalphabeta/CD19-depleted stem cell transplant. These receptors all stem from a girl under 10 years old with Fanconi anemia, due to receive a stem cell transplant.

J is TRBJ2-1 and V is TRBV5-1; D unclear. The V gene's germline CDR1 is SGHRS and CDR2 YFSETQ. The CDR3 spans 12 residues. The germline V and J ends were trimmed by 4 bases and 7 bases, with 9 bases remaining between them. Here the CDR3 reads CASSRTTNEQFF. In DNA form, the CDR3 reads TGCGCCAGCAGCCGTACTACTAATGAGCAGTTCTTC.

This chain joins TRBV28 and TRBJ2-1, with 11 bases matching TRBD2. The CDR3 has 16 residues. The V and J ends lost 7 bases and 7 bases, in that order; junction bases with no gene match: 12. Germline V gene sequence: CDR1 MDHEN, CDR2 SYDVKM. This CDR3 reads CASTVPGLAGGNEQFF. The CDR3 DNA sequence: TGTGCCAGCACCGTTCCGGGGCTAGCGGGAGGTAATGAGCAGTTCTTC.

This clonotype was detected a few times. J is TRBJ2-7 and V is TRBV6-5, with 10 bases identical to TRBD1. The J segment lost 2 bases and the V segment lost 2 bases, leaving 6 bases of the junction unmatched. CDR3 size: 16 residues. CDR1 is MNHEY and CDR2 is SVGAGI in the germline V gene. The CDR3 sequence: CASSYPWDRGTYEQYF. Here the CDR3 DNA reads TGTGCCAGCAGTTACCCCTGGGACAGGGGAACCTACGAGCAGTACTTC.

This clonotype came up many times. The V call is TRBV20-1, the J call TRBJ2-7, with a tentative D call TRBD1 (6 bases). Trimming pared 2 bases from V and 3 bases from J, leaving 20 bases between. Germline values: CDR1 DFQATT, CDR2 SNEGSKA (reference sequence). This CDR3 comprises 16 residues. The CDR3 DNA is TGCAGTGCTAGATTCCCCGAGGGGGTAGGGCTCTACGAGCAGTACTTC. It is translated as CSARFPEGVGLYEQYF.

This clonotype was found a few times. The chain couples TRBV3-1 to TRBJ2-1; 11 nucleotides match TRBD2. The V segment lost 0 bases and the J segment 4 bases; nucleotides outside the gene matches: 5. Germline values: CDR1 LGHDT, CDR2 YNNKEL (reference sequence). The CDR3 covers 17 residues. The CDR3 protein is CASSQDSASGRYNEQFF. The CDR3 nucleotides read TGTGCCAGCAGCCAAGATAGCGCTAGCGGGAGGTACAATGAGCAGTTCTTC.